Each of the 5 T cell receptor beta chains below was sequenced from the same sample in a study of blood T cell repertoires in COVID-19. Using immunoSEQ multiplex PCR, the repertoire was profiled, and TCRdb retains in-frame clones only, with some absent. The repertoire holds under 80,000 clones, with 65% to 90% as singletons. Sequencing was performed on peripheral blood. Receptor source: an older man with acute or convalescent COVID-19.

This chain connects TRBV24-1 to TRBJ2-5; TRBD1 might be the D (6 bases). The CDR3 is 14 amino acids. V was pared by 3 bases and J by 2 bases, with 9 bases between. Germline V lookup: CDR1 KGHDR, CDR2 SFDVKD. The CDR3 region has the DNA TGTGCCACCAGTGATCACGGACAGCAAGAGACCCAGTACTTC. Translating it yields CATSDHGQQETQYF.

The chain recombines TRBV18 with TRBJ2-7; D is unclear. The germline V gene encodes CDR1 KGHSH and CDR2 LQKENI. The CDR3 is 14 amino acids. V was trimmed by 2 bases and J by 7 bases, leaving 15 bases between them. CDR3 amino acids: CASSPGTDRWEQYF. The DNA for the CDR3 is TGTGCCAGCTCACCAGGAACAGACCGCTGGGAGCAGTACTTC.

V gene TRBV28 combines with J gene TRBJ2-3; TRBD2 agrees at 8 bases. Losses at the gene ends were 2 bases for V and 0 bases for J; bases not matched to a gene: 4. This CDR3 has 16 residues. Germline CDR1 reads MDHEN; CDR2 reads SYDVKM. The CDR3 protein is CASSLLVAGSTDTQYF. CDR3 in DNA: TGTGCCAGCAGTTTACTGGTAGCGGGAAGCACAGATACGCAGTATTTT.

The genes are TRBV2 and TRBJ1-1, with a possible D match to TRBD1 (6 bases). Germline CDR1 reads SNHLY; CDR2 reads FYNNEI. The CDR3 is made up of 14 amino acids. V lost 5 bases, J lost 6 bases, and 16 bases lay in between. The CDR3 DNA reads TGTGCCAGCAGTCACAGGGCAGTCTTTCCTGAAGCTTTCTTT. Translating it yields CASSHRAVFPEAFF. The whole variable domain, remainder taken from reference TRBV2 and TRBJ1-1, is EPEVTQTPSHQVTQMGQEVILRCVPISNHLYFYWYRQILGQKVEFLVSFYNNEISEKSEIFDDQFSVERPDGSNFTLKIRSTKLEDSAMYFCASSHRAVFPEAFFGQGTRLTVV.

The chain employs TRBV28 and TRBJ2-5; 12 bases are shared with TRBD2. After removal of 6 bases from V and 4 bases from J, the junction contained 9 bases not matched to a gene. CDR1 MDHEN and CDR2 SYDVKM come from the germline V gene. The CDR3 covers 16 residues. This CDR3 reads CASSHPTSGSRETQYF. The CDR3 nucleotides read TGTGCCAGCAGCCATCCGACTAGCGGGAGTCGAGAGACCCAGTACTTC.